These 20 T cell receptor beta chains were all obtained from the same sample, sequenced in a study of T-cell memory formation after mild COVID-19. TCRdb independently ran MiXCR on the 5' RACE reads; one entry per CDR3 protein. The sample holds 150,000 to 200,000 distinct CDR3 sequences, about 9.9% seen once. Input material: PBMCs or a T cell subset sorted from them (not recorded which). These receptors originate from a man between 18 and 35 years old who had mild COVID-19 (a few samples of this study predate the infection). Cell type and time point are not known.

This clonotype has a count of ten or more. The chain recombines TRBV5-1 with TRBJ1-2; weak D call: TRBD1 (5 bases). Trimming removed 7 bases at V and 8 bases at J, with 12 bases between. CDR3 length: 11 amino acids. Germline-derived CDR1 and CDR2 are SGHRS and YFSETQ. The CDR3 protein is CASALGGGYTF. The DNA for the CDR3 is TGCGCCAGCGCCTTGGGGGGAGGCTACACCTTC. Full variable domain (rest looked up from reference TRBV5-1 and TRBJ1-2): KAGVTQTPRYLIKTRGQQVTLSCSPISGHRSVSWYQQTPGQGLQFLFEYFSETQRNKGNFPGRFSGRQFSNSRSEMNVSTLELGDSALYLCASALGGGYTFGSGTRLTVV.

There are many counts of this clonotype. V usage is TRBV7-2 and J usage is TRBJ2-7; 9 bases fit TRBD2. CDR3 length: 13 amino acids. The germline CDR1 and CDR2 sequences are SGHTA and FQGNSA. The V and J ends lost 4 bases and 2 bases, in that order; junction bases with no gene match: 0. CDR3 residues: CASSWTSAYEQYV. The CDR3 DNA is TGTGCCAGCAGCTGGACTAGCGCCTACGAGCAGTACGTC.

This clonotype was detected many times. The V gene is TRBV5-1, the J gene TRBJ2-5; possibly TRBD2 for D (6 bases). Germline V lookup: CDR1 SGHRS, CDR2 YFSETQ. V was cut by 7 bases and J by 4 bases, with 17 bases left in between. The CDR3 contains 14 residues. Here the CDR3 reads CASSVSRAGETQYF. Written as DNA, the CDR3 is TGCGCCAGCTCCGTTAGTCGAGCGGGAGAGACCCAGTACTTC.

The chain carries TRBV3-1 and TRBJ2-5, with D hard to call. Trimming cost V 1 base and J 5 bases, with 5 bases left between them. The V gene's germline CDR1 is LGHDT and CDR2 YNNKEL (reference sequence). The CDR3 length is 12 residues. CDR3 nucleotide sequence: TGTGCCAGCAGCCAAGTTTTCGAGACCCAGTACTTC. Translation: CASSQVFETQYF.

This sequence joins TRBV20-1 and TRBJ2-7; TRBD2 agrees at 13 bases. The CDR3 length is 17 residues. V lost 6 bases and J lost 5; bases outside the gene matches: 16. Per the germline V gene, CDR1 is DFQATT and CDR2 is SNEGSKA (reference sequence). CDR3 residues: CSALWGGLAGFLDEQYF. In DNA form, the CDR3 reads TGCAGTGCCCTCTGGGGGGGACTAGCGGGGTTTCTGGACGAGCAGTACTTC.

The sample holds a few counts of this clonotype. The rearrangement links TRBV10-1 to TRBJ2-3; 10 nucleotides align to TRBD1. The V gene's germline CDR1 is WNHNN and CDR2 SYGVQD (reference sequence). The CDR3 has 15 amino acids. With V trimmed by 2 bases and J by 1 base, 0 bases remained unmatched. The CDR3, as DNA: TGCGCCAGCAGTGAGGGGACAGGGGGCACAGATACGCAGTATTTT. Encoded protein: CASSEGTGGTDTQYF.

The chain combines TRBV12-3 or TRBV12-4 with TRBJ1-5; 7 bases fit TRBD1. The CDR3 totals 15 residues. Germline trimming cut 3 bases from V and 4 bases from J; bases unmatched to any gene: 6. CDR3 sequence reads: CASSFRQGHNQPQHF. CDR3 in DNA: TGTGCCAGCAGTTTCAGACAGGGCCATAATCAGCCCCAGCATTTT.

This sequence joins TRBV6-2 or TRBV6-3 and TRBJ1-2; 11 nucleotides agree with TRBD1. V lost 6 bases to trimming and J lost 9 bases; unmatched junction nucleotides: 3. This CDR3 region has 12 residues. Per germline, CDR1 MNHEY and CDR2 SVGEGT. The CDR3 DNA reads TGTGCCAGCAGGAGGACAGGGGGCCGCTACACCTTC. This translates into CASRRTGGRYTF.

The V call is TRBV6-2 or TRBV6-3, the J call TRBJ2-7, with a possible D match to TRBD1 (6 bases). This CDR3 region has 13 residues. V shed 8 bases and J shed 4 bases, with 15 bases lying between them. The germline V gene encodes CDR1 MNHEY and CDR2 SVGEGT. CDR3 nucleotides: TGTGCCAGCTCACGGGCAGGGGCGTACGAGCAGTACTTC. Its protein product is CASSRAGAYEQYF.

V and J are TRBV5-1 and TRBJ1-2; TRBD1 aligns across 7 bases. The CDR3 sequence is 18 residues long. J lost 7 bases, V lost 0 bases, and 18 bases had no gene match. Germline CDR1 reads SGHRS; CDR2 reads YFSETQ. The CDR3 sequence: CASSLDAGGSTGRFGYTF. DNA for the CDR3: TGCGCCAGCAGCTTGGATGCGGGGGGCTCGACAGGGCGTTTTGGCTACACCTTC.

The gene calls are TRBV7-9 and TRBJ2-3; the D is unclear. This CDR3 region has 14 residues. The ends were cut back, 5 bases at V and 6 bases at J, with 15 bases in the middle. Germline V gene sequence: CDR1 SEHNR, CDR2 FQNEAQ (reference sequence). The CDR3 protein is CASSLRPPVDTQYF. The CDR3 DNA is TGTGCCAGCAGCCTCCGCCCCCCGGTGGATACGCAGTATTTT.

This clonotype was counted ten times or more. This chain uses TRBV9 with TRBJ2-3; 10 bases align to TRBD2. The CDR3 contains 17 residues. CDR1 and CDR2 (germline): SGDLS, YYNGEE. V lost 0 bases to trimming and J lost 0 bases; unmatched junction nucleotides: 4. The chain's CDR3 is CASSVGLAGGSTDTQYF. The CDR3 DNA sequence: TGTGCCAGCAGCGTAGGACTAGCGGGTGGGAGCACAGATACGCAGTATTTT.

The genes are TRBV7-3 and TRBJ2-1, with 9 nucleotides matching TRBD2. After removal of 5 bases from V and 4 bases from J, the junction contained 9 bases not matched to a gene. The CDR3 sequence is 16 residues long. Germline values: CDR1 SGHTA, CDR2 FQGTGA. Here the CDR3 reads CASSTVAGAGYNEQFF. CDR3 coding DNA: TGTGCCAGCAGCACCGTAGCGGGGGCGGGATACAATGAGCAGTTCTTC.

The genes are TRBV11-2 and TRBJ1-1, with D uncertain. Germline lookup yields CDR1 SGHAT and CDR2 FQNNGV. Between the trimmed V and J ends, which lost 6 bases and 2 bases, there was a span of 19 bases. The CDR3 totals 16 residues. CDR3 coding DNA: TGTGCCAGCAGAGACGGACCCACTCTTTTAAACACTGAAGCTTTCTTT. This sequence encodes CASRDGPTLLNTEAFF. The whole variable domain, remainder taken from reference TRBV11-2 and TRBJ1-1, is EAGVAQSPRYKIIEKRQSVAFWCNPISGHATLYWYQQILGQGPKLLIQFQNNGVVDDSQLPKDRFSAERLKGVDSTLKIQPAKLEDSAVYLCASRDGPTLLNTEAFFGQGTRLTVV.

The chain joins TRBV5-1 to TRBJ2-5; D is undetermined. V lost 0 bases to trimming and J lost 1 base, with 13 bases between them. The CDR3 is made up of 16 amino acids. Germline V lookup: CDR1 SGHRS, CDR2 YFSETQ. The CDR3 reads CASSLAAGTPQETQYF. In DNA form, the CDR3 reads TGCGCCAGCAGCTTGGCGGCAGGTACGCCCCAAGAGACCCAGTACTTC.

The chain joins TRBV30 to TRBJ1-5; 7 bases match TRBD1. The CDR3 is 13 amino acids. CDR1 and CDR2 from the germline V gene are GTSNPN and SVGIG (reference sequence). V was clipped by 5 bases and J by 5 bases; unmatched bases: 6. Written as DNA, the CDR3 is TGTGCCTGGGGGAGACAGGGAGATCAGCCCCAGCATTTT. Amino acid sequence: CAWGRQGDQPQHF. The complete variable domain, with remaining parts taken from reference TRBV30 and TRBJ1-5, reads SQTIHQWPATLVQPVGSPLSLECTVEGTSNPNLYWYRQAAGRGLQLLFYSVGIGQISSEVPQNLSASRPQDRQFILSSKKLLLSDSGFYLCAWGRQGDQPQHFGDGTRLSIL.

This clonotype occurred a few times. CDR3: CASARDGYTDTQYF. CDR3 DNA sequence: TGCGCCAGCGCACGGGACGGATACACAGATACGCAGTATTTT. The genes are TRBV5-1 and TRBJ2-3; D possibly uses TRBD1 or TRBD2 (5 bases each). The CDR3 contains 14 residues. Trimming cost V 7 bases and J 2 bases, with 14 bases left between them. The germline V gene has CDR1 SGHRS and CDR2 YFSETQ.

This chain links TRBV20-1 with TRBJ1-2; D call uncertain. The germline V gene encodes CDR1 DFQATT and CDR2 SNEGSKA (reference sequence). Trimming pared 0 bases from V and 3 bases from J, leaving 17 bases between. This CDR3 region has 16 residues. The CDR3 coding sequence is TGCAGTGCTAGAGACTTTAGGAGGCTCGGTGACTATGGCTACACCTTC. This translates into CSARDFRRLGDYGYTF.

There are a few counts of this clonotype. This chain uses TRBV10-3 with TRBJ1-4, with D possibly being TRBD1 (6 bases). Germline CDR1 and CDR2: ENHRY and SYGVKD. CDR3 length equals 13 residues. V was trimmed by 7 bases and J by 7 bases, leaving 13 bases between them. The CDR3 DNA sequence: TGTGCCATCACCACAGGGAAAGGTGAAAAACTGTTTTTT. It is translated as CAITTGKGEKLFF.

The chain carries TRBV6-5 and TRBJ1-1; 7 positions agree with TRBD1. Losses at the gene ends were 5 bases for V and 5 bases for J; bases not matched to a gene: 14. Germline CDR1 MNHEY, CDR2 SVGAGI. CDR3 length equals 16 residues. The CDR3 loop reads CASSPTEQGLGTEAFF. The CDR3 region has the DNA TGTGCCAGCAGTCCTACCGAACAGGGGCTGGGGACTGAAGCTTTCTTT.